Listed here are 29 T cell receptor beta chains from one sample, sequenced in a study of control samples from healthy donors and cancer patients. TCRdb keeps only in-frame clones here, not all; method: immunoSEQ multiplex PCR. The sample holds about 180,000 clones, about 92% seen once. Sequencing was done on a sample of blood. The receptors originated from a man aged 25-40 years in good health.

The chain is built from TRBV18 and TRBJ1-1; D gene ambiguous. Germline-derived CDR1 and CDR2 are KGHSH and LQKENI. Trimming shortened V by 1 base and J by 0 bases, and 9 bases separated the two germline ends. The CDR3 is made up of 15 amino acids. CDR3 amino acids: CASSPLPAMNTEAFF. CDR3 coding DNA: TGTGCCAGCTCACCACTTCCAGCCATGAACACTGAAGCTTTCTTT.

The chain recombines TRBV13 with TRBJ1-2; D gene ambiguous. Germline values: CDR1 PRHDT, CDR2 FYEKMQ (reference sequence). V gave up 3 bases and J gave up 12 bases, with 11 bases separating them. The CDR3 spans 11 residues. CDR3 loop: CASSLMGVDTF. The CDR3 DNA sequence: TGTGCCAGCAGCTTGATGGGAGTAGACACCTTC.

V and J are TRBV6-6 and TRBJ1-2; D is perhaps TRBD1 (6 bases). The CDR3 length is 13 residues. Germline CDR1 reads MNHNY; CDR2 reads SVGAGI (reference sequence). Trimming left V 5 bases short and J 2 bases short, with 9 bases between. The CDR3 bases are TGTGCCAGCAGTCCTGGACAGAACTATGGCTACACCTTC. Translated, it gives CASSPGQNYGYTF.

This chain uses TRBV7-8 with TRBJ2-2; D remains unclear. V lost 1 base to trimming and J lost 5 bases, with 8 bases between them. This CDR3 has 14 amino acids. Germline V gives CDR1 SGHVS, CDR2 FQNEAQ. CDR3 DNA sequence: TGTGCCAGCAGCTTAGGCTCCCTAACCGGGGAGCTGTTTTTT. Its translation is CASSLGSLTGELFF.

The J gene is TRBJ2-3, the V gene TRBV11-2; TRBD2 matches at 7 bases. Germline assignment: CDR1 SGHAT and CDR2 FQNNGV. CDR3 length: 16 residues. Trimming removed 5 bases from V and 2 bases from J; junction bases left unmatched: 10. CDR3 sequence (DNA): TGTGCCAGCAGCCCTTTCGGGGGGTCCGCCACAGATACGCAGTATTTT. Its protein is CASSPFGGSATDTQYF. The full variable domain, in which reference TRBV11-2 and TRBJ2-3 provide the parts outside the CDR3, is EAGVAQSPRYKIIEKRQSVAFWCNPISGHATLYWYQQILGQGPKLLIQFQNNGVVDDSQLPKDRFSAERLKGVDSTLKIQPAKLEDSAVYLCASSPFGGSATDTQYFGPGTRLTVL.

This clone has just a few counts. The chain joins TRBV9 to TRBJ1-1, with D maybe TRBD1 (5 bases). CDR1 is SGDLS and CDR2 is YYNGEE in the germline V gene. V was pared by 4 bases and J by 7 bases, with 14 bases between. The CDR3 consists of 13 residues. The CDR3 nucleotides are TGTGCCAGCAGCCCCGTGGTGGGGGGTGAAGCTTTCTTT. It is translated as CASSPVVGGEAFF. Together with reference TRBV9 and TRBJ1-1, the CDR3 gives the full variable domain: DSGVTQTPKHLITATGQRVTLRCSPRSGDLSVYWYQQSLDQGLQFLIQYYNGEERAKGNILERFSAQQFPDLHSELNLSSLELGDSALYFCASSPVVGGEAFFGQGTRLTVV.

The chain links TRBV10-3 to TRBJ1-1, with a weak D call TRBD1 (5 bases). With 10 bases removed from V and 1 base from J, the gap between germline ends came to 10 bases. Germline CDR1 and CDR2: ENHRY and SYGVKD. The CDR3 has 12 amino acids. The CDR3 protein is CATTTGNTEAFF. DNA of the CDR3: TGTGCCACAACTACAGGGAACACTGAAGCTTTCTTT.

The CDR3 DNA reads TGTGCCATCAGGGGGATGGATACGCAGTATTTT. This codes for CAIRGMDTQYF. The rearrangement uses TRBV10-3 and TRBJ2-3; D is uncertain. Germline CDR1 ENHRY, CDR2 SYGVKD. The CDR3 is made up of 11 amino acids. The ends were cut back, 6 bases at V and 6 bases at J, with 7 bases in the middle.

The J gene is TRBJ1-6, the V gene TRBV6-1; possibly TRBD1 for D (5 bases). The CDR3 consists of 16 residues. V lost 2 bases and J lost 8, with 16 bases in between. Germline CDR1 reads MNHNS; CDR2 reads SASEGT. The CDR3 nucleotides are TGTGCCAGCAGTGAAATCGGGGGGGAGGCGTATTCACCCCTCCACTTT. Residues: CASSEIGGEAYSPLHF.

The chain uses TRBV11-2 and TRBJ2-2; 8 bases align to TRBD1. This CDR3 has 19 amino acids. Germline CDR1 and CDR2: SGHAT and FQNNGV. Unmatched junction bases numbered 13, after V lost 1 base and J lost 3 bases. CDR3 DNA sequence: TGTGCCAGCAGCTTAGGGGACAGGTGGACGTTATGGGACACCGGGGAGCTGTTTTTT. As protein: CASSLGDRWTLWDTGELFF.

The V gene is TRBV11-2, the J gene TRBJ2-1; D uncertain. Germline CDR1 is SGHAT and CDR2 is FQNNGV. V dropped 5 bases and J dropped 7 bases, with 12 bases sitting between them. The CDR3 length is 13 residues. This CDR3 reads CASSQPSKNEQFF. The CDR3 nucleotides are TGTGCCAGCAGCCAGCCAAGTAAGAATGAGCAGTTCTTC. The variable domain in full, with the rest retrieved from reference TRBV11-2 and TRBJ2-1, is EAGVAQSPRYKIIEKRQSVAFWCNPISGHATLYWYQQILGQGPKLLIQFQNNGVVDDSQLPKDRFSAERLKGVDSTLKIQPAKLEDSAVYLCASSQPSKNEQFFGPGTRLTVL.

As to this clone: This same CDR3 is encoded by further DNA sequences in the sample. V gene TRBV30 combines with J gene TRBJ1-6; TRBD1 matches at 7 bases. Trimming removed 2 bases from V and 10 bases from J; junction bases left unmatched: 5. Germline V gives CDR1 GTSNPN, CDR2 SVGIG (reference sequence). This CDR3 contains 13 residues. The CDR3 DNA is TGTGCCTGGAGTCAGGGGGGGGACTCACCCCTCCACTTT. Its translation is CAWSQGGDSPLHF.

V gene TRBV4-3 combines with J gene TRBJ1-5, with 8 nucleotides matching TRBD1. The CDR3 is 17 amino acids. Trimming at V came to 1 base and at J to 5 bases, leaving 10 bases not matched to a gene. Germline CDR1 LGHNA, CDR2 YSLEER. CDR3 protein: CASSQALGQGPYQPQHF. CDR3 coding DNA: TGCGCCAGCAGCCAAGCCCTAGGACAGGGTCCGTATCAGCCCCAGCATTTT.

This clone was seen a single time. The rearrangement joins TRBV7-9 to TRBJ1-2; perhaps TRBD1 as D (5 bases). From germline, CDR1 is SEHNR and CDR2 FQNEAQ (reference sequence). CDR3 length: 15 residues. Trimming removed 6 bases at V and 7 bases at J, with 21 bases between. The CDR3 sequence is CASSLRGADLGGYTF. The CDR3 bases are TGTGCCAGCAGTTTGAGAGGGGCAGATCTAGGTGGCTACACCTTC.

As regards this clone: The sample holds other DNA sequences that translate to the same CDR3. The chain carries TRBV3-1 (or the pseudogene TRBV3-2) and TRBJ2-5; the D gene is possibly TRBD1 (6 bases). The CDR3 is 12 residues long. V dropped 0 bases and J dropped 7 bases, with 6 bases sitting between them. Germline-derived CDR1 and CDR2 are LGHDT and YNNKEL (reference sequence). The CDR3 protein is CASSQDRGTQYF. In DNA form, the CDR3 reads TGTGCCAGCAGCCAAGACAGGGGGACCCAGTACTTC.

The chain uses TRBV19 and TRBJ1-1; no reliable D call. The CDR3 totals 13 residues. The germline V and J ends were trimmed by 8 bases and 1 base, with 11 bases remaining between them. Germline-derived CDR1 and CDR2 are LNHDA and SQIVND (reference sequence). For the CDR3, the DNA is TGTGCCAGTTTCGCACAGTCGAACACTGAAGCTTTCTTT. As protein: CASFAQSNTEAFF.

The chain carries TRBV27 and TRBJ2-7, with D tentatively TRBD1 (6 bases). The CDR3 totals 15 residues. Trimming took 4 bases from V and 0 from J, leaving 13 bases between them. Germline assignment: CDR1 MNHEY and CDR2 SMNVEV (reference sequence). Here the CDR3 DNA reads TGTGCCAGCAGTTCCCCGACAGGATTCTCCTACGAGCAGTACTTC. It is translated as CASSSPTGFSYEQYF.

The genes are TRBV5-4 and TRBJ1-6; TRBD1 matches at 7 bases. J was trimmed by 7 bases and V by 9 bases; bases with no gene match: 10. Germline CDR1 and CDR2: SGHNT and YYREEE (reference sequence). The CDR3 spans 14 residues. CDR3 in amino acids: CAIYTTGQNSPLHF. The CDR3 nucleotides read TGTGCCATCTATACTACGGGACAGAATTCACCCCTCCACTTT.

V usage is TRBV19 and J usage is TRBJ2-7; the D gene is possibly TRBD1 (6 bases). This CDR3 region has 16 residues. V lost 1 base and J lost 3, with 16 bases in between. CDR1 and CDR2 from the germline V gene are LNHDA and SQIVND (reference sequence). Here the CDR3 DNA reads TGTGCCAGTAGTATAGGTCCCCCGGGACACAACTACGAGCAGTACTTC. Protein product: CASSIGPPGHNYEQYF.

This chain joins TRBV5-6 and TRBJ1-2; tentatively, D is TRBD1 (6 bases). The CDR3 covers 15 residues. The V gene lost 2 bases and the J gene lost 8 bases, with 19 bases spanning the gap. CDR1 SGHDT and CDR2 YYEEEE come from the germline V gene. CDR3 in amino acids: CASSLTDLGAHGYTF. The DNA for the CDR3 is TGTGCCAGCAGCTTAACGGATTTGGGGGCGCACGGCTACACCTTC.

The chain carries TRBV9 and TRBJ1-2; 9 bases align to TRBD1. From germline, CDR1 is SGDLS and CDR2 YYNGEE. The CDR3 covers 14 residues. The junction had 2 bases not matched to a gene; V was cut back by 5 bases and J by 0 bases. Here the CDR3 reads CASSRDRANYGYTF. CDR3 DNA: TGTGCCAGCAGTCGGGACAGGGCTAACTATGGCTACACCTTC.

V gene TRBV6-5 combines with J gene TRBJ1-6; possibly TRBD1 for D (5 bases). In germline, CDR1 is MNHEY, CDR2 SVGAGI. Trimming cost V 0 bases and J 6 bases, with 12 bases left between them. The CDR3 runs 16 residues. The CDR3 protein is CASSYSSGQGNSPLHF. The CDR3 region has the DNA TGTGCCAGCAGTTACTCCTCCGGGCAGGGTAATTCACCCCTCCACTTT.

V gene TRBV6-2 or TRBV6-3 combines with J gene TRBJ2-5; 10 bases are shared with TRBD2. V lost 2 bases to trimming and J lost 2 bases; unmatched junction nucleotides: 8. This CDR3 contains 17 residues. Per germline, CDR1 MNHEY and CDR2 SVGEGT. CDR3 DNA sequence: TGTGCCAGCAGTTACGGCAGCGGGGGGGGGACTCAAGAGACCCAGTACTTC. This sequence encodes CASSYGSGGGTQETQYF.

As DNA, the CDR3 is TGCGCCAGCAGCCAAGTTGCGGGGCGGCAGTTGAACACTGAAGCTTTCTTT. This translates into CASSQVAGRQLNTEAFF. The genes are TRBV4-1 and TRBJ1-1; a possible D gene is TRBD1 (5 bases). With 1 base removed from V and 0 bases from J, the gap between germline ends came to 15 bases. Germline values: CDR1 MGHRA, CDR2 YSYEKL. This CDR3 spans 17 amino acids.

The V call is TRBV11-2, the J call TRBJ2-5; D possibly matches TRBD1 or TRBD2 (5 bases each). Germline V gene lookup returns CDR1 SGHAT and CDR2 FQNNGV. The CDR3 consists of 14 residues. V was shortened by 5 bases and J by 5 bases, with 15 bases between the two germline ends. This CDR3 is CASSGDGAGETQYF. The CDR3 region has the DNA TGTGCCAGCAGCGGCGACGGGGCCGGGGAGACCCAGTACTTC.

About this clone itself: It is likely a read error, because the conserved phenylalanine at the end of the CDR3 is missing. V usage is TRBV18 and J usage is TRBJ1-2; D is unresolved. Germline V gene lookup returns CDR1 KGHSH and CDR2 LQKENI. V was trimmed by 4 bases and J by 2 bases, leaving 14 bases between them. The CDR3 is made up of 15 amino acids. CDR3 sequence: CASSHDKIANYGYTL. Here the CDR3 DNA reads TGTGCCAGCTCACATGACAAGATAGCCAACTATGGCTACACCCTC.

This chain uses TRBV5-1 with TRBJ2-1; D ambiguous. The CDR3 runs to 16 residues. CDR1 is SGHRS, CDR2 YFSETQ, per germline. V was clipped by 0 bases and J by 0 bases, with 10 bases between them. CDR3 residues: CASSLDGPNSYNEQFF. CDR3 in DNA: TGCGCCAGCAGCTTGGACGGCCCCAACTCCTACAATGAGCAGTTCTTC.

The chain joins TRBV14 to TRBJ2-7; D is uncertain. The V gene lost 1 base and the J gene lost 4 bases, with 14 bases spanning the gap. From germline, CDR1 is SGHDN and CDR2 FVKESK. The CDR3 is made up of 15 amino acids. The CDR3 here is CASSQVQQTSYEQYF. In nucleotides, the CDR3 is TGTGCCAGCAGCCAAGTGCAGCAGACGTCGTACGAGCAGTACTTC. The variable domain in full, completed from reference TRBV14 and TRBJ2-7, reads EAGVTQFPSHSVIEKGQTVTLRCDPISGHDNLYWYRRVMGKEIKFLLHFVKESKQDESGMPNNRFLAERTGGTYSTLKVQPAELEDSGVYFCASSQVQQTSYEQYFGPGTRLTVT.

Comments on this clone: At the DNA level, this CDR3 is encoded by other sequences in the same sample as well. The chain links TRBV5-1 to TRBJ1-6; 7 nucleotides align to TRBD1. The germline V gene encodes CDR1 SGHRS and CDR2 YFSETQ. V lost 0 bases and J lost 7; bases outside the gene matches: 1. The CDR3 has 14 residues. CDR3 DNA sequence: TGCGCCAGCAGCTTGGGGACAGGCAATTCACCCCTCCACTTT. Amino acid sequence: CASSLGTGNSPLHF.